One sample yielded the 4 T cell receptor beta chains listed below, sequenced in a study. TCRdb redid the calling of the RT-PCR reads with MiXCR, one entry per CDR3 protein. The sample has hundreds of thousands of distinct CDR3 sequences; 13% to 15% are singletons. Sequenced material: memory CD4+ T cells from blood. The receptors were sampled from a female donor in good health, serving as a healthy control.

V and J are TRBV20-1 and TRBJ2-2, with no clear D. The CDR3 consists of 14 residues. The germline V gene has CDR1 DFQATT and CDR2 SNEGSKA (reference sequence). With 6 bases removed from V and 6 bases from J, the gap between germline ends came to 17 bases. CDR3 bases: TGCAGTGCCCCACGACCCGGGTACCCCGGGGAGCTGTTTTTT. Amino acids: CSAPRPGYPGELFF.

The CDR3 protein is CATSGGVTGELFF. In DNA, the CDR3 is TGTGCCACCAGCGGAGGGGTAACCGGGGAGCTGTTTTTT. The chain carries TRBV15 and TRBJ2-2; TRBD2 is a possible D gene (6 bases). Germline CDR1 and CDR2: LNHNV and YYDKDF (reference sequence). The CDR3 is 13 residues long. Trimming removed 5 bases at V and 5 bases at J, with 9 bases between.

This clonotype was picked up a small number of times. The gene calls are TRBV15 and TRBJ2-1; TRBD1 is a possible D gene (5 bases). V dropped 0 bases and J dropped 2 bases, with 8 bases sitting between them. Germline V gene lookup returns CDR1 LNHNV and CDR2 YYDKDF (reference sequence). The CDR3 contains 15 residues. The CDR3 spells CATSREPGTYNEQFF. DNA of the CDR3: TGTGCCACCAGCAGAGAGCCAGGGACCTACAATGAGCAGTTCTTC.

Ten or more counts support this clonotype. The chain combines TRBV5-1 with TRBJ1-1, with 7 positions matching TRBD1. V gave up 0 bases and J gave up 7 bases; unmatched junction bases: 6. The CDR3 consists of 14 residues. Germline V lookup: CDR1 SGHRS, CDR2 YFSETQ. The CDR3 loop is CASSLGQGRGEAFF. The CDR3 DNA reads as TGCGCCAGCAGCTTGGGACAGGGTAGGGGTGAAGCTTTCTTT.